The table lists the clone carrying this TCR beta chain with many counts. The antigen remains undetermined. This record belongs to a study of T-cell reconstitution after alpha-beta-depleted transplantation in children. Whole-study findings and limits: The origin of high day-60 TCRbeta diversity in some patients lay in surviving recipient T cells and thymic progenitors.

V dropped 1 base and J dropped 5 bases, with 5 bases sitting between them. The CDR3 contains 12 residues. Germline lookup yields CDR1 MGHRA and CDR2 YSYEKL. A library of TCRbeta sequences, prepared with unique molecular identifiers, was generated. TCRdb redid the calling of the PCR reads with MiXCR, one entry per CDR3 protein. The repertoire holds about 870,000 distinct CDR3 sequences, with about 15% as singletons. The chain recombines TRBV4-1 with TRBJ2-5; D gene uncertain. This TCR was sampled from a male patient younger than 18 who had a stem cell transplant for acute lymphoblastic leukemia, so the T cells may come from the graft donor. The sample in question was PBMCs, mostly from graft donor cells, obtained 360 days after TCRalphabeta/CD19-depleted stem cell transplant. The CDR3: CASSQGIETQYF. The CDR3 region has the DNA TGCGCCAGCAGCCAAGGAATCGAGACCCAGTACTTC.